Listed here is a single T cell receptor (beta chain). These data originate in a study of cytotoxic CD8 clonotypes in ibrutinib-treated CLL. Using immunoSEQ multiplex PCR, the repertoire was profiled, and TCRdb retains in-frame clones only, with some absent. The sample has over 95,000 clones; about 53% are singletons. Losses at the gene ends were 7 bases for V and 4 bases for J; bases not matched to a gene: 13. The CDR3 has 14 residues. Per germline, CDR1 SQVTM and CDR2 ANQGSEA. The TCR comes from a human donor with chronic lymphocytic leukemia. The material sequenced was PBMCs, taken after 24 months of ibrutinib treatment. V is TRBV29-1 and J is TRBJ2-7; 7 bases match TRBD1. The CDR3 DNA sequence: TGCAGCGGTCGGACAGGCATCCCCCCGTACGAGCAGTACTTC. This codes for CSGRTGIPPYEQYF.